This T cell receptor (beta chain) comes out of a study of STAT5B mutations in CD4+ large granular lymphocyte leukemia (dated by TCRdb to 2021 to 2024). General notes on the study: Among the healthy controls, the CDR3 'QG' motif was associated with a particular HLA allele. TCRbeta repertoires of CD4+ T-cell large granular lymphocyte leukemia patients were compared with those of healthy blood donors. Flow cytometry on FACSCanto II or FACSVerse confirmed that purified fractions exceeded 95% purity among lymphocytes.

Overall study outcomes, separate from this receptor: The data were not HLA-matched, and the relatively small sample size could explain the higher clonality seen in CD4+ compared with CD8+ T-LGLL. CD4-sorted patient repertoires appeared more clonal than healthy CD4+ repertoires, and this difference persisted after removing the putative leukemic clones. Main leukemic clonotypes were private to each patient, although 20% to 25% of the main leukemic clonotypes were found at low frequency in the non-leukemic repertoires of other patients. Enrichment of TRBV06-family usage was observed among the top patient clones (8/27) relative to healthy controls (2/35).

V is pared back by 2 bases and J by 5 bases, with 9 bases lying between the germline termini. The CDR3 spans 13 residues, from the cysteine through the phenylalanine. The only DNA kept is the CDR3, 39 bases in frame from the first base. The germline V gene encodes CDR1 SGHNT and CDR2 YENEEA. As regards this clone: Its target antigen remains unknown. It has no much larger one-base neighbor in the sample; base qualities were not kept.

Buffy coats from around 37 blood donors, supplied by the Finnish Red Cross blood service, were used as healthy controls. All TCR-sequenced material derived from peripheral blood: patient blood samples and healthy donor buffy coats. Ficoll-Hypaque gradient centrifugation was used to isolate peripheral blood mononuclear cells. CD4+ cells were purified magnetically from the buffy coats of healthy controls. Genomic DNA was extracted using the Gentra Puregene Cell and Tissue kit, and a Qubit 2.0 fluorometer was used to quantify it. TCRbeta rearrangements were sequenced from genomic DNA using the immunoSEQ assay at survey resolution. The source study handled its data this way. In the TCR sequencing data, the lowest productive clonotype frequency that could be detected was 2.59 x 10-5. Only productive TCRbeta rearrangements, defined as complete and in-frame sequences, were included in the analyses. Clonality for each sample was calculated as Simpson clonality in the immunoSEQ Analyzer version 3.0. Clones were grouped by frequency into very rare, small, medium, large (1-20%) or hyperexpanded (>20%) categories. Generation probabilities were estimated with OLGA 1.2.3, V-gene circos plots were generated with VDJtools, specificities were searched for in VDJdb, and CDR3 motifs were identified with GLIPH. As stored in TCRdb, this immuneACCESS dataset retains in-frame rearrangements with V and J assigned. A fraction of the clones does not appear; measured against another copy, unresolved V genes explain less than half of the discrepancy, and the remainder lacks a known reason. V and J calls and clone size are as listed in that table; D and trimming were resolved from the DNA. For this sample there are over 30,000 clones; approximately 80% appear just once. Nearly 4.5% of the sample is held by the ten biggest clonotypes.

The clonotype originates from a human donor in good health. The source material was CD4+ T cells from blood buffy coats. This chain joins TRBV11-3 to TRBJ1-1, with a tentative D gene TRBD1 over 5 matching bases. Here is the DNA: TGTGCCAGCAGCTTATTTAAGGGGACTGAAGCTTTCTTT. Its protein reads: CASSLFKGTEAFF.